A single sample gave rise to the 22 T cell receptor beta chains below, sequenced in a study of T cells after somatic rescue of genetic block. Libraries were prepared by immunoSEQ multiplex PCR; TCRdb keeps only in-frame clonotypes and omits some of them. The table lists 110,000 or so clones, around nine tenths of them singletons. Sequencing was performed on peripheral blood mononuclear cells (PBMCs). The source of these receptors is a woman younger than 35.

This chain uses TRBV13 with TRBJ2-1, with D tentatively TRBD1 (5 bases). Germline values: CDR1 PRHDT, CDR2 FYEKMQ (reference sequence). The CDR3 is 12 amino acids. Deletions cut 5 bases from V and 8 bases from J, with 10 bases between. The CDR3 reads CASSPIGDEQFF. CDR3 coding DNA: TGTGCCAGCAGCCCAATAGGGGATGAGCAGTTCTTC.

CDR3 nucleotides: TGTGCCAGCAGTAAAGAAATAGGGCGTAATGAGCAGTTCTTC. Its protein is CASSKEIGRNEQFF. The chain recombines TRBV7-9 with TRBJ2-1; D uncertain. Germline CDR1 is SEHNR and CDR2 is FQNEAQ (reference sequence). CDR3 length: 14 residues. With 6 bases removed from V and 7 bases from J, the gap between germline ends came to 16 bases.

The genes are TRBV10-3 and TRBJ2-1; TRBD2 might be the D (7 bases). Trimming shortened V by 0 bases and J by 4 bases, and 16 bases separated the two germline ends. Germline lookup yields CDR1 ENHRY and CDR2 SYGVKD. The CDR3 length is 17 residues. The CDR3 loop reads CAISESWGGGSYNEQFF. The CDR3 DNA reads TGTGCCATCAGTGAGTCGTGGGGCGGGGGCAGTTACAATGAGCAGTTCTTC.

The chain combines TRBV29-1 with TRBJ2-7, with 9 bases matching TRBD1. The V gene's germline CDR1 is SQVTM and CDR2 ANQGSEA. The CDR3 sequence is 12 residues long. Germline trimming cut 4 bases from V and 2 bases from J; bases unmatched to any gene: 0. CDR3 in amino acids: CSVGQGAYEQYF. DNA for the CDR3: TGCAGCGTTGGACAGGGGGCCTACGAGCAGTACTTC.

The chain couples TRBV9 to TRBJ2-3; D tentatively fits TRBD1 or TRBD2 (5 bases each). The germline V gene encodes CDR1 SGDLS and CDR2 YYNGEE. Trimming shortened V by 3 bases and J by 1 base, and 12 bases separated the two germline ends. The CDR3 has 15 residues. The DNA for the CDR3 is TGTGCCAGCAGCGCCTGGGACCCCGGCACAGATACGCAGTATTTT. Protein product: CASSAWDPGTDTQYF.

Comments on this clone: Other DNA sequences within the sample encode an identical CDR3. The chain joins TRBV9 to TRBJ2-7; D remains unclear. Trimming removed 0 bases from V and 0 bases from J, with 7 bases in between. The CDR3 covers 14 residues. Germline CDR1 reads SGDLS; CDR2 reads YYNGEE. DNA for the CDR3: TGTGCCAGCAGCGTAGCTTCCAGCTCCTACGAGCAGTACTTC. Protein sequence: CASSVASSSYEQYF.

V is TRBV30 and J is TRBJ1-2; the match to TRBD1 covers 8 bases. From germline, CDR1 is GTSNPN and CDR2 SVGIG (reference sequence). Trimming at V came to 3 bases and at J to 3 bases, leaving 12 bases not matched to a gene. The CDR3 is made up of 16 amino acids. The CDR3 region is CAWSGARGRTYYGYTF. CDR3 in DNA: TGTGCCTGGAGCGGGGCCAGGGGGCGAACTTACTATGGCTACACCTTC. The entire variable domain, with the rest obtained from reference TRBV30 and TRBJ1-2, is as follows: SQTIHQWPATLVQPVGSPLSLECTVEGTSNPNLYWYRQAAGRGLQLLFYSVGIGQISSEVPQNLSASRPQDRQFILSSKKLLLSDSGFYLCAWSGARGRTYYGYTFGSGTRLTVV.

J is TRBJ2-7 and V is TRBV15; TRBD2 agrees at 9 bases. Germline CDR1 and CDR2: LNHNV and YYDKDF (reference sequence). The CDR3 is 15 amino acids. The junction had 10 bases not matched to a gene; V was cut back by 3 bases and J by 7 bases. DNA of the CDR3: TGTGCCACCAGCAGTGGCCCGAGCGGGGGGCGGGAGCAGTACTTC. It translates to CATSSGPSGGREQYF.

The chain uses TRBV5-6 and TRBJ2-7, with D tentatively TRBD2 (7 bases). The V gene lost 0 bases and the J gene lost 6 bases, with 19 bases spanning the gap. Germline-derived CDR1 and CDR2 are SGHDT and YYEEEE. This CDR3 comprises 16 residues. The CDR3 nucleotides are TGTGCCAGCAGCTTGGCCGGGGGCGGGGGACGTGGCGAGCAGTACTTC. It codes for CASSLAGGGGRGEQYF.

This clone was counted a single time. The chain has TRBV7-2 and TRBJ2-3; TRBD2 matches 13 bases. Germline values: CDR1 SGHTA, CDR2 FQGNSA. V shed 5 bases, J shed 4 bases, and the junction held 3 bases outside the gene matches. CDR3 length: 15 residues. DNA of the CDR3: TGTGCCAGCAGCCCGACTAGCGGGGGGTCAGATACGCAGTATTTT. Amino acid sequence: CASSPTSGGSDTQYF.

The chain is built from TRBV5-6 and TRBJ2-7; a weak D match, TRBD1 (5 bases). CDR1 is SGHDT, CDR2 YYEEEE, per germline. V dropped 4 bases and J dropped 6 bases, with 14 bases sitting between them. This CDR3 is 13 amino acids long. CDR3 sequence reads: CASSRLWGSEQYF. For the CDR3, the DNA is TGTGCCAGCAGCCGGCTTTGGGGCTCCGAGCAGTACTTC.

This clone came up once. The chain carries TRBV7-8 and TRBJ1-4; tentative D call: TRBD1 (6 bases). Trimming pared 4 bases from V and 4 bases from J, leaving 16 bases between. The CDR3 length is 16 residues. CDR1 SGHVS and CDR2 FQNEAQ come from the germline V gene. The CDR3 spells CASSYPRTVNNEKLFF. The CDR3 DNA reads TGTGCCAGCAGCTACCCCCGGACAGTCAATAATGAAAAACTGTTTTTT.

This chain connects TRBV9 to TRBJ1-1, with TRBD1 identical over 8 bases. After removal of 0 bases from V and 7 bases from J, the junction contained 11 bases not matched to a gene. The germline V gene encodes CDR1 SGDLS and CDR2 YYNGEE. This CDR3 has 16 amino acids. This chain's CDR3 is CASSVGGPGGGGEAFF. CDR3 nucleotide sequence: TGTGCCAGCAGCGTAGGTGGTCCAGGGGGCGGTGGTGAAGCTTTCTTT.

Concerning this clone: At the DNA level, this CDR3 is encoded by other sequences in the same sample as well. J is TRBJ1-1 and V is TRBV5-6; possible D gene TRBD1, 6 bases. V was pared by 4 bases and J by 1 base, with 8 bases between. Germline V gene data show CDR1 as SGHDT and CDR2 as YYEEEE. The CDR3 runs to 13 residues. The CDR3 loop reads CASSLTGNTEAFF. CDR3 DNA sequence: TGTGCCAGCAGCCTGACAGGGAACACTGAAGCTTTCTTT.

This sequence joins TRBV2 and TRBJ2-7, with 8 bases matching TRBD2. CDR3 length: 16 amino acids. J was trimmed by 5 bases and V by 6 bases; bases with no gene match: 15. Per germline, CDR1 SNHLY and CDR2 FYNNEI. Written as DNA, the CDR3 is TGTGCCAGCAGCGCGGTTCCAGGGCCAGCGGGGGACGAGCAGTACTTC. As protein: CASSAVPGPAGDEQYF. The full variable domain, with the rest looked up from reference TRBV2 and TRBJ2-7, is EPEVTQTPSHQVTQMGQEVILRCVPISNHLYFYWYRQILGQKVEFLVSFYNNEISEKSEIFDDQFSVERPDGSNFTLKIRSTKLEDSAMYFCASSAVPGPAGDEQYFGPGTRLTVT.

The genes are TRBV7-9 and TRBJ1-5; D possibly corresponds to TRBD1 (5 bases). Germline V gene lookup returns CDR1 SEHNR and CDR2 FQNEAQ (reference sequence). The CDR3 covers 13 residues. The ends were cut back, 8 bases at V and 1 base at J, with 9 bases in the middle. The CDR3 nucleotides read TGTGCCAGCGCCACAGGAAGCAATCAGCCCCAGCATTTT. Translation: CASATGSNQPQHF.

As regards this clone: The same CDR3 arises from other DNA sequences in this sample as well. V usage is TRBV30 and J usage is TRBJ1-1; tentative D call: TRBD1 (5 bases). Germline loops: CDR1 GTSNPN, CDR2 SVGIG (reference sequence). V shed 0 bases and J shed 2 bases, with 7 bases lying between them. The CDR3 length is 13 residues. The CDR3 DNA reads TGTGCCTGGAGTGTAGGGGTAAACACTGAAGCTTTCTTT. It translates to CAWSVGVNTEAFF.

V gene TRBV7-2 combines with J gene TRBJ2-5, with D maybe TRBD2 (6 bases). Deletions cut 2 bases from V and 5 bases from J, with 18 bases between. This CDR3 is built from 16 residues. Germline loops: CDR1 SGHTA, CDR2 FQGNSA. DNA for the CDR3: TGTGCCAGCAGCTTAAGAAATAGCGGTCCGGGGGAGACCCAGTACTTC. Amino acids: CASSLRNSGPGETQYF.

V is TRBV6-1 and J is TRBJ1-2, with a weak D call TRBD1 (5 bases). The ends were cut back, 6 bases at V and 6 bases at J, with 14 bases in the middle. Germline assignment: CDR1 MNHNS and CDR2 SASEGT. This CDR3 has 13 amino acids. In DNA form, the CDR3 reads TGTGCCAGCAGGGGGGAAATTCGCAATGGCTACACCTTC. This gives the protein CASRGEIRNGYTF.

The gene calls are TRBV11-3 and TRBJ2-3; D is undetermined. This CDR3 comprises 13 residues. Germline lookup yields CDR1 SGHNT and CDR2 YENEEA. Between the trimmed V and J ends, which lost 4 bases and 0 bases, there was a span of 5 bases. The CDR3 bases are TGTGCCAGCAGCTCTCCTAGCACAGATACGCAGTATTTT. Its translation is CASSSPSTDTQYF.

CDR3 in DNA: TGTGCCAGCAGCTTGGAGGGCAGGGGATTTAACTATGGCTACACCTTC. This encodes CASSLEGRGFNYGYTF. The rearrangement uses TRBV5-5 and TRBJ1-2; the D gene is possibly TRBD1 (6 bases). Germline-derived CDR1 and CDR2 are SGHKS and YYEKEE (reference sequence). This CDR3 has 16 residues. V was clipped by 0 bases and J by 1 base, with 13 bases between them.

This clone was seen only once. The CDR3 spells CASSQWGPNTEAFF. CDR3 nucleotides: TGTGCCAGCAGCCAATGGGGCCCTAACACTGAAGCTTTCTTT. The genes are TRBV14 and TRBJ1-1, with D possibly TRBD1 on 5 matching bases. Germline values: CDR1 SGHDN, CDR2 FVKESK. CDR3 length: 14 amino acids. Trimming shortened V by 2 bases and J by 2 bases, and 9 bases separated the two germline ends.